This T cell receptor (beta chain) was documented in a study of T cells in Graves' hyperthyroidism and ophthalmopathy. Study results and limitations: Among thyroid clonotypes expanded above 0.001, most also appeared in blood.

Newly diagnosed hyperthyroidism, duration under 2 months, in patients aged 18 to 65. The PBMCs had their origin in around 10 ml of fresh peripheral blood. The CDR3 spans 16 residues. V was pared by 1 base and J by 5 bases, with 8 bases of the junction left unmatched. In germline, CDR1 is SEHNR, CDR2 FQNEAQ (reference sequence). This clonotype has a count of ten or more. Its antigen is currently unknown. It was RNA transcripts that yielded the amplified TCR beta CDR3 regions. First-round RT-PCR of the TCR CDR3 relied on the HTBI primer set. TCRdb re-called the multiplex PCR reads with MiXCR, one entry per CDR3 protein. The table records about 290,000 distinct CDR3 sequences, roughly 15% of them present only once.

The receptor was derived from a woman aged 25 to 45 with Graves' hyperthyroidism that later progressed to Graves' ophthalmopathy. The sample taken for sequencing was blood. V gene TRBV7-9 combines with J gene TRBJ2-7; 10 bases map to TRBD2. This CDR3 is CASSLGEDGTSDEQYF. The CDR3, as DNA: TGTGCCAGCAGCTTAGGAGAAGACGGGACTAGCGACGAGCAGTACTTC.